The 15 T cell receptor beta chains listed next were all sequenced from one sample in a study of T cells of healthy individuals. TCRdb passed the 5' RACE reads through MiXCR, listing each CDR3 protein once. This repertoire shows approximately 89,000 distinct CDR3 sequences, about 5% found once; its top ten account for roughly 7.6%. These receptors all stem from a female donor in good health.

Many counts were recorded for this clonotype. The chain combines TRBV29-1 with TRBJ1-5, with 7 bases aligning to TRBD1. The J segment lost 2 bases and the V segment lost 6 bases, leaving 4 bases of the junction unmatched. Germline V gene data show CDR1 as SQVTM and CDR2 as ANQGSEA. The CDR3 contains 13 residues. In DNA, the CDR3 is TGCAGCGTAGTAGACAGGGGCAATCAGCCCCAGCATTTT. Amino acid sequence: CSVVDRGNQPQHF.

This clonotype was recorded many times. This chain uses TRBV9 with TRBJ1-5; the D is unclear. The germline gives CDR1 SGDLS, CDR2 YYNGEE. The CDR3 is 13 amino acids. Trimming stripped 3 bases from V and 5 bases from J, with 9 bases between. This CDR3 reads CASSDSADQPQHF. The CDR3 bases are TGTGCCAGCAGCGACAGTGCTGATCAGCCCCAGCATTTT.

This clonotype was found many times. The rearrangement uses TRBV20-1 and TRBJ2-7; TRBD1 agrees at 7 bases. The ends lost 6 bases at V and 4 bases at J; junction bases unmatched: 12. CDR3 length: 14 amino acids. CDR1 is DFQATT and CDR2 is SNEGSKA in the germline V gene (reference sequence). CDR3 sequence: CSARSRDRLYEQYF. The CDR3 bases are TGCAGTGCCCGCTCGAGGGACAGACTATACGAGCAGTACTTC.

This clonotype was detected a few times. J is TRBJ2-3 and V is TRBV6-2 or TRBV6-3, with 9 bases identical to TRBD2. This CDR3 has 15 amino acids. Per germline, CDR1 MNHEY and CDR2 SVGEGT. V lost 5 bases, J lost 5 bases, and 8 bases stayed unmatched. CDR3 residues: CASSPPGLAKDTQYF. The CDR3, as DNA: TGTGCCAGCAGTCCACCGGGACTAGCAAAAGATACGCAGTATTTT.

In this sample, this clonotype turned up many times. The CDR3 is CASSEGRLNTEAFF. Written as DNA, the CDR3 is TGTGCCAGCAGTGAAGGTCGGCTGAACACTGAAGCTTTCTTT. V usage is TRBV2 and J usage is TRBJ1-1; D unresolved. This CDR3 comprises 14 residues. Between the trimmed V and J ends, which lost 1 base and 0 bases, there was a span of 6 bases. Germline CDR1 reads SNHLY; CDR2 reads FYNNEI.

At least ten counts were recorded for this clonotype. At one boundary the junction diverges from the germline segment, which might be a read error. The V and J genes are TRBV7-7 and TRBJ2-2; 7 positions match TRBD1. The CDR3 contains 15 residues. Looked up from germline, CDR1 is SSHAT and CDR2 is FNYEAQ (reference sequence). The CDR3 nucleotides read TGTGCTAGCAGCTTACAGGGGCCCAACACCGGGGAGCTGTTTTTT. Its protein is CASSLQGPNTGELFF. Using reference TRBV7-7 and TRBJ2-2 for the parts outside the CDR3, the full variable domain is GAGVSQSPRYKVTKRGQDVTLRCDPISSHATLYWYQQALGQGPEFLTYFNYEAQPDKSGLPSDRFSAERPEGSISTLTIQRTEQRDSAMYRCASSLQGPNTGELFFGEGSRLTVL.

This clonotype was found many times. The V call is TRBV7-9, the J call TRBJ2-2; D is ambiguous. The V gene lost 1 base and the J gene lost 1 base, with 7 bases spanning the gap. The CDR3 length is 15 residues. Germline-derived CDR1 and CDR2 are SEHNR and FQNEAQ (reference sequence). The CDR3 sequence: CASSLVARNTGELFF. CDR3 nucleotide sequence: TGTGCCAGCAGCTTAGTGGCAAGGAACACCGGGGAGCTGTTTTTT.

This clonotype was detected ten times or more. This chain links TRBV4-3 with TRBJ1-2; 7 positions match TRBD1. There are 14 residues in the CDR3. The germline V gene has CDR1 LGHNA and CDR2 YSLEER. V lost 3 bases and J lost 8; bases outside the gene matches: 9. The DNA for the CDR3 is TGCGCCAGCAGCCAGGCCACAGGGGCATTCGGCTACACCTTC. Its translation: CASSQATGAFGYTF.

This clonotype was seen repeatedly, ten times or more. The rearrangement joins TRBV12-3 or TRBV12-4 to TRBJ2-4; 7 bases align to TRBD1. This CDR3 is 15 amino acids long. V shed 5 bases and J 2 bases; nucleotides not matched to a gene: 6. This CDR3 is CASSAYRGPKNIQYF. The CDR3 DNA follows: TGTGCCAGCAGTGCCTACAGGGGTCCCAAAAACATTCAGTACTTC.

This clonotype appeared many times. This chain links TRBV4-3 with TRBJ2-7; no reliable D call. The V end lost 0 bases, the J end lost 2 bases, and 11 bases lay between the germline ends. The CDR3 runs to 15 residues. In germline, CDR1 is LGHNA, CDR2 YSLEER. As DNA, the CDR3 is TGCGCCAGCAGCCAAGACCCGTATAGCCCCTACGAGCAGTACTTC. Its protein product is CASSQDPYSPYEQYF.

The gene calls are TRBV11-2 and TRBJ1-1; unclear D gene. The CDR3 is 14 amino acids. V lost 2 bases, J lost 1 base, and 8 bases lay in between. Germline CDR1 and CDR2: SGHAT and FQNNGV. The chain's CDR3 is CASSLTRQNTEAFF. The DNA of the CDR3 is TGTGCCAGCAGCTTAACCAGACAGAACACTGAAGCTTTCTTT.

The CDR3 nucleotides are TGTGCCAGCAGTGACGGGGACACTATAAACAATGAGCAGTTCTTC. Residues: CASSDGDTINNEQFF. This chain connects TRBV2 to TRBJ2-1, with a weak D call TRBD1 (6 bases). The CDR3 length is 15 residues. Trimming cost V 3 bases and J 5 bases, with 14 bases left between them. Germline-derived CDR1 and CDR2 are SNHLY and FYNNEI.

The sample holds many counts of this clonotype. The rearrangement links TRBV28 to TRBJ2-7, with D hard to call. Germline V gene sequence: CDR1 MDHEN, CDR2 SYDVKM. This CDR3 has 14 amino acids. V lost 4 bases and J lost 0, with 10 bases in between. CDR3: CASSSSDTSYEQYF. The CDR3 DNA follows: TGTGCCAGCAGTTCATCAGACACCTCCTACGAGCAGTACTTC.

The rearrangement links TRBV10-3 to TRBJ1-4; a possible D gene is TRBD1 (5 bases). CDR1 and CDR2 from the germline V gene are ENHRY and SYGVKD. The CDR3 spans 13 residues. Between the trimmed V and J ends, which lost 6 bases and 7 bases, there was a span of 12 bases. The chain's CDR3 is CAIRAGEAEKLFF. CDR3 coding DNA: TGTGCCATCAGGGCGGGGGAGGCTGAAAAACTGTTTTTT.

The chain recombines TRBV11-2 with TRBJ2-1; 12 bases are shared with TRBD2. The germline V gene has CDR1 SGHAT and CDR2 FQNNGV. This CDR3 spans 16 amino acids. Losses at the gene ends were 4 bases for V and 0 bases for J; bases not matched to a gene: 1. The CDR3 nucleotides are TGTGCCAGCAGCTCGACTAGCGGGAGCTCCTACAATGAGCAGTTCTTC. It encodes CASSSTSGSSYNEQFF.